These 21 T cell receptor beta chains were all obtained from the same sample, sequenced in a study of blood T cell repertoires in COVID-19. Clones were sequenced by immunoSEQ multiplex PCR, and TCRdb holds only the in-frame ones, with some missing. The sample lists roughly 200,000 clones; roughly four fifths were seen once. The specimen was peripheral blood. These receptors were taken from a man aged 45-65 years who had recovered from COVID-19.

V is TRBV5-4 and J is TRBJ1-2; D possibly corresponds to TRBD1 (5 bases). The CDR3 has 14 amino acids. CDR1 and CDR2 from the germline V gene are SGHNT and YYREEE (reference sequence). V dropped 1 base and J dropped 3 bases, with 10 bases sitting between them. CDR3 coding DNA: TGTGCCAGCAGCTTGATGGGGGGTGACTATGGCTACACCTTC. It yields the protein CASSLMGGDYGYTF.

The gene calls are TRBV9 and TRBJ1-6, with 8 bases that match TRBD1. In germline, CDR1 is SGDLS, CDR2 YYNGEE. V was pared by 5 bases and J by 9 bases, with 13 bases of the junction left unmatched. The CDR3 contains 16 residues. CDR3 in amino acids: CASRGTTDREGSPLHF. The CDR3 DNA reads TGTGCCAGCAGAGGCACAACGGACAGGGAAGGTTCACCCCTCCACTTT.

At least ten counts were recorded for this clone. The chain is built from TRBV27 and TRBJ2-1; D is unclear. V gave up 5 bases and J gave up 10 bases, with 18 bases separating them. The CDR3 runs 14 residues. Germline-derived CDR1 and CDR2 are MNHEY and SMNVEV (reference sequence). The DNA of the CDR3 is TGTGCCAGCAGTCCGCGGAGACCGCCGAAGGAGCAGTTCTTC. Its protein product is CASSPRRPPKEQFF.

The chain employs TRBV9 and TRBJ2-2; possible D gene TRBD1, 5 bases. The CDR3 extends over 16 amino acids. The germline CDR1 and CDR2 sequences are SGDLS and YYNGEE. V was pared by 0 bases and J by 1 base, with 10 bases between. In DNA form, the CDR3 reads TGTGCCAGCAGCGTAGCGACAGTTGGGAACACCGGGGAGCTGTTTTTT. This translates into CASSVATVGNTGELFF.

CDR3 nucleotides: TGTGCCTGGAGTGTACTCGGACGAGCGGGAGTTGATGGCAATGAGCAGTTCTTC. This gives the protein CAWSVLGRAGVDGNEQFF. V gene TRBV30 combines with J gene TRBJ2-1, with 8 bases identical to TRBD2. The CDR3 is 18 residues long. V lost 0 bases to trimming and J lost 6 bases; unmatched junction nucleotides: 16. From germline, CDR1 is GTSNPN and CDR2 SVGIG (reference sequence).

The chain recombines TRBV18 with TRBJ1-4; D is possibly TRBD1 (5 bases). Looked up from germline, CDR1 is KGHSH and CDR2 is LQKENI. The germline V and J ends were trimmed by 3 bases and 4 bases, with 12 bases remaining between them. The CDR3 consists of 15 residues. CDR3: CASSPGGLHNEKLFF. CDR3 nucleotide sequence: TGTGCCAGCTCACCCGGGGGACTCCATAATGAAAAACTGTTTTTT.

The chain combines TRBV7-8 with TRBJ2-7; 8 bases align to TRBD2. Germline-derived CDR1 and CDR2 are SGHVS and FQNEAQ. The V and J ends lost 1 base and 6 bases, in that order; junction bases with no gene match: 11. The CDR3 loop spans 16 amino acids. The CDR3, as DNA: TGTGCCAGCAGCTTAGAGAGCGGGACTAGGGCTCCCGAGCAGTACTTC. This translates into CASSLESGTRAPEQYF.

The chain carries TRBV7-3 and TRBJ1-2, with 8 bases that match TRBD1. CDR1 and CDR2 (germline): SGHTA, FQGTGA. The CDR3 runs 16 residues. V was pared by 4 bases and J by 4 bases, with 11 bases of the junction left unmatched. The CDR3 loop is CASSSNPRTGRYGYTF. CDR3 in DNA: TGTGCCAGCAGCTCAAACCCCCGGACAGGGCGCTATGGCTACACCTTC.

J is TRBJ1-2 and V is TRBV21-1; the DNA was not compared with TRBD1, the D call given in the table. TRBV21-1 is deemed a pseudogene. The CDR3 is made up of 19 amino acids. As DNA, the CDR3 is TGTGCCAGCAGCAATGGAAGCTCCCGCCCTCAGGGTGGGGTTCATGGCTACACCTTC. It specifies CASSNGSSRPQGGVHGYTF.

As DNA, the CDR3 is TGTGCCAGCAGCGCGGCGCGTACCGGGGAGCTGTTTTTT. Amino acids: CASSAARTGELFF. The chain combines TRBV3-1 (or the pseudogene TRBV3-2) with TRBJ2-2, with D uncertain. V shed 5 bases and J shed 5 bases, with 9 bases lying between them. Germline CDR1 reads LGHDT; CDR2 reads YNNKEL (reference sequence). The CDR3 consists of 13 residues.

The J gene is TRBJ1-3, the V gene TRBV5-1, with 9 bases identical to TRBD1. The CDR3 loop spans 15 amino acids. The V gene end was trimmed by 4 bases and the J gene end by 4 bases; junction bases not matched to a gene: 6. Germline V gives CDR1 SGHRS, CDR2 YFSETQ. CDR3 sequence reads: CASSPDRGEGNTIYF. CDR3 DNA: TGCGCCAGCAGCCCGGACAGGGGAGAGGGAAACACCATATATTTT.

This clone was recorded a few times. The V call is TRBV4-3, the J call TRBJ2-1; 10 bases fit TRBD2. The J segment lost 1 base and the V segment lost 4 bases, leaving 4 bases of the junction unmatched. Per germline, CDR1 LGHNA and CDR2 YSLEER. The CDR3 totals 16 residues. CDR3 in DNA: TGCGCCAGCAGCCTCCATAGCGGGGGGTCCTACAATGAGCAGTTCTTC. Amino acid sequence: CASSLHSGGSYNEQFF.

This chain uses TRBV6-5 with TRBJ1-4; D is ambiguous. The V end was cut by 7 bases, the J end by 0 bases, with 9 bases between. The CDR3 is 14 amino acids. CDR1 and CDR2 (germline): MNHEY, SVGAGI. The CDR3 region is CASIERSTNEKLFF. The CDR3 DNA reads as TGTGCCAGCATCGAGCGATCAACTAATGAAAAACTGTTTTTT.

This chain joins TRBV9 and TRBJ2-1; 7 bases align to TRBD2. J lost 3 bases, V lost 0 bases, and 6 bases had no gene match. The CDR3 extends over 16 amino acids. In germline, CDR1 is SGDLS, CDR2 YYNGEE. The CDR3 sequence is CASSVAPRGDYNEQFF. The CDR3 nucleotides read TGTGCCAGCAGCGTAGCCCCCCGGGGGGACTACAATGAGCAGTTCTTC.

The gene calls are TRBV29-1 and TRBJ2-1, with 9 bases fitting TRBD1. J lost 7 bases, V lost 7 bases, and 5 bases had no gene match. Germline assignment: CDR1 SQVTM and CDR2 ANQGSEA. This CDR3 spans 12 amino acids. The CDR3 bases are TGCAGCGGGGACAGGGATGGAAATGAGCAGTTCTTC. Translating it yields CSGDRDGNEQFF.

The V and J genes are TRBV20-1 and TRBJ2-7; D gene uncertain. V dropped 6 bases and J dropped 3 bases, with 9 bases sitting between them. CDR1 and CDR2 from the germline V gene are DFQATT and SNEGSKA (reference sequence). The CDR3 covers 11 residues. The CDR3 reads CSAAEFYEQYF. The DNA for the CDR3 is TGCAGTGCCGCCGAGTTCTACGAGCAGTACTTC.

This CDR3 is CASRVRQGNTEAFF. The CDR3 coding sequence is TGCGCCAGCAGGGTTCGACAGGGGAACACTGAAGCTTTCTTT. The chain recombines TRBV5-1 with TRBJ1-1; 7 bases are a match to TRBD1. Germline trimming cut 5 bases from V and 1 base from J; bases unmatched to any gene: 5. The CDR3 is 14 amino acids. Germline V gene data show CDR1 as SGHRS and CDR2 as YFSETQ.

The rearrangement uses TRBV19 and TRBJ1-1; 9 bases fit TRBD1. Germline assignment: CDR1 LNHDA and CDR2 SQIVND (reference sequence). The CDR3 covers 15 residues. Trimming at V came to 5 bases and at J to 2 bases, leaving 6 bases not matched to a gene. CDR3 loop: CASSARTGVNTEAFF. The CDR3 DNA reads TGTGCCAGTAGTGCCCGGACAGGGGTAAACACTGAAGCTTTCTTT.

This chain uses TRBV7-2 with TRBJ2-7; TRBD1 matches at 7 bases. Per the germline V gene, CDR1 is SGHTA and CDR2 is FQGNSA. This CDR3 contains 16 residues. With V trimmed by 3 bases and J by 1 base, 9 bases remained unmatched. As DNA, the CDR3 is TGTGCCAGCAGCTTCGGTTGGACAGGAAAGTCCTACGAGCAGTACTTC. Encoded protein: CASSFGWTGKSYEQYF.

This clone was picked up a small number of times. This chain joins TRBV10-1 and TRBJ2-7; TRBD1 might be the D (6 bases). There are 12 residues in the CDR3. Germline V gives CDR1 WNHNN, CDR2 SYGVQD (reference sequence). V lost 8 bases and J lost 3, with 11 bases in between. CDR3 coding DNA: TGCGCCAGCTCACAGGGAAACTACGAGCAGTACTTC. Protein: CASSQGNYEQYF.

CDR3 sequence reads: CSANTRIEQYF. DNA for the CDR3: TGCAGTGCCAACACCCGAATAGAGCAGTACTTC. V is TRBV20-1 and J is TRBJ2-7; D unresolved. The germline V gene has CDR1 DFQATT and CDR2 SNEGSKA (reference sequence). The germline V and J ends were trimmed by 6 bases and 7 bases, with 13 bases remaining between them. This CDR3 is built from 11 residues.